What follows is one T cell receptor beta chain and its context. Its cognate antigen is unknown. Germline values: CDR1 SGHTA, CDR2 FQGNSA. The CDR3 covers 15 residues. Germline trimming cut 4 bases from V and 6 bases from J; bases unmatched to any gene: 9. Total RNA extracted from each sample amounted to at least 6 micrograms. With a J-beta primer mix and a sample-barcoded 5' primer, a second PCR ran 7 to 11 cycles. TCRdb ran MiXCR on the 5' RACE reads and lists one entry per CDR3 protein. The sample holds 1,500,000 or so distinct CDR3 sequences; approximately 43% are singletons and the top ten take approximately 4%. This sample was included in a study of blood T cells in healthy people across ages. Study findings and constraints: Total diversity from one million sequenced T cells was likely underestimated. As age increased, TCR beta diversity per million T cells fell in a roughly linear fashion. In long-lived donors, naive CD4+ cell counts and diversity exceeded those of aged donors.

The receptor comes from a woman aged 18 to 35 in good health. Input material: blood. The chain uses TRBV7-2 and TRBJ2-1; 7 bases agree with TRBD2. The CDR3 loop reads CASSSPGLTSNEQFF. As DNA, the CDR3 is TGTGCCAGCAGCTCACCGGGACTAACGTCCAATGAGCAGTTCTTC.